This T cell receptor beta chain comes out of a study of T cells after somatic rescue of genetic block. Libraries were prepared by immunoSEQ multiplex PCR; TCRdb keeps only in-frame clonotypes and omits some of them. Seen here are around 7,000 clones, roughly four fifths observed once, and the top ten hold about a quarter. With V trimmed by 4 bases and J by 5 bases, 7 bases remained unmatched. Germline V gene sequence: CDR1 SQVTM, CDR2 ANQGSEA. This CDR3 region has 13 residues. The sample consisted of peripheral blood mononuclear cells (PBMCs). The clonotype originates from a boy under 18. This chain uses TRBV29-1 with TRBJ2-7; 8 nucleotides line up with TRBD2. The DNA of the CDR3 is TGCAGCGTTGGGAGCGGGAGTGCTGACGAGCAGTACTTC. Amino acids: CSVGSGSADEQYF.